This TCR beta chain was identified in a study of blood T cell repertoires in COVID-19. Per the germline V gene, CDR1 is KGHSH and CDR2 is LQKENI. Trimming stripped 5 bases from V and 1 base from J, with 8 bases between. This CDR3 comprises 13 residues. Original processing notes: For nucleated cells, counts were estimated from reference gene primer amplification. Profiled with immunoSEQ multiplex PCR; TCRdb holds only in-frame clones, not every one. That table supplies the V and J calls and clone size; D and trimming were determined from the DNA. The data hold hundreds of thousands of clones, with 85% to 90% observed a single time.

V usage is TRBV18 and J usage is TRBJ1-1; no firm D call. The origin of this receptor is a young woman with acute COVID-19. The sequenced material came from PBMCs or T cells enriched from blood (not recorded which). CDR3 in DNA: TGTGCCAGCTCAATTCCAGAGAACACTGAAGCTTTCTTT. Residues: CASSIPENTEAFF.